This T cell receptor beta chain was identified in a study of OX40 agonist ivuxolimab in advanced cancers. Method: immunoSEQ multiplex PCR; TCRdb's copy keeps in-frame clones and lacks some. The data show about 53,000 clones, with less than 90% seen just once and around 4.3% held by the top ten. The CDR3 totals 17 residues. Germline V CDR1 and CDR2: SEHNR, FQNEAQ (reference sequence). V gave up 1 base and J gave up 0 bases, with 12 bases separating them. J is TRBJ2-2 and V is TRBV7-9; D is ambiguous. The receptor was derived from an adult with an advanced solid tumor such as melanoma, head and neck, liver or kidney cancer. This material consisted of CD4+ or CD8+ T cells sorted from blood, taken in a trial of the OX40 agonist ivuxolimab. CDR3 in DNA: TGTGCCAGCAGCTTAGTCCTCCGGGCCCCGAACACCGGGGAGCTGTTTTTT. Protein product: CASSLVLRAPNTGELFF.